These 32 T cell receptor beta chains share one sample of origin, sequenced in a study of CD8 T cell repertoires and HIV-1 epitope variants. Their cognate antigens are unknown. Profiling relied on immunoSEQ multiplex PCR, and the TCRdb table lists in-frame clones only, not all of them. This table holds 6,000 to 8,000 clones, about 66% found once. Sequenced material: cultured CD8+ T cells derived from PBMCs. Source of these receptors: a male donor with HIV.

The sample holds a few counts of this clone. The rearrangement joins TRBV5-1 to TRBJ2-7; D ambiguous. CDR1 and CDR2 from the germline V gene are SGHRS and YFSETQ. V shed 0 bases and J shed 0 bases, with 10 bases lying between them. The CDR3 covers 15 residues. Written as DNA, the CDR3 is TGCGCCAGCAGCTTGGAGGTCGTTTCCTCCTACGAGCAGTACTTC. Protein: CASSLEVVSSYEQYF.

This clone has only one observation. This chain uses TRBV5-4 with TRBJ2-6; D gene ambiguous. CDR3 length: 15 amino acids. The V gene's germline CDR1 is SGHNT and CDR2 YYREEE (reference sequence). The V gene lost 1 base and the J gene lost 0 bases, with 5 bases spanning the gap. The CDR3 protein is CASSLQPSGANVLTF. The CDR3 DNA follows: TGTGCCAGCAGCTTGCAACCCTCTGGGGCCAACGTCCTGACTTTC.

CDR3 protein: CASSSAGIDQETQYF. CDR3 nucleotides: TGTGCCAGCAGCTCCGCCGGGATAGATCAAGAGACCCAGTACTTC. J is TRBJ2-5 and V is TRBV6-1; D perhaps matches TRBD2 (5 bases). The V gene's germline CDR1 is MNHNS and CDR2 SASEGT. V was trimmed by 6 bases and J by 2 bases, leaving 16 bases between them. There are 15 residues in the CDR3.

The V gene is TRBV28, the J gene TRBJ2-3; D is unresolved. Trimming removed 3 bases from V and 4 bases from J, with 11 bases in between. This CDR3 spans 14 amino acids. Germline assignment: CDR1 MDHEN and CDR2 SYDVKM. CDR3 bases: TGTGCCAGCAGTTTTGTCGAAACTTCAGATACGCAGTATTTT. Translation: CASSFVETSDTQYF.

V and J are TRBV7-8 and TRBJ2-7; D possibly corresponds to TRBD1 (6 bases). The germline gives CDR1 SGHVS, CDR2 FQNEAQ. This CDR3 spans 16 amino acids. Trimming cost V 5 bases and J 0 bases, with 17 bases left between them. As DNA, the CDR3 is TGTGCCAGCAGCCCTTACGTGACAGGTCACTCCTACGAGCAGTACTTC. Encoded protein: CASSPYVTGHSYEQYF.

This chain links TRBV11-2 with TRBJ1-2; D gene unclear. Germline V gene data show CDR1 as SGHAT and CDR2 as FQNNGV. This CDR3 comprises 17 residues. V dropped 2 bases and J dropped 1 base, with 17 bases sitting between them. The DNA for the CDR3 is TGTGCCAGCAGCTTACTTCCAGGCCTGGCTTTTAACTATGGCTACACCTTC. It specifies CASSLLPGLAFNYGYTF.

CDR3 coding DNA: TGTGCCATCAGTGAAAATTACGAGCAGTACTTC. Translation: CAISENYEQYF. The chain links TRBV10-3 to TRBJ2-7; D unclear. V shed 3 bases and J shed 4 bases, with 4 bases lying between them. The V gene's germline CDR1 is ENHRY and CDR2 SYGVKD. The CDR3 is 11 amino acids.

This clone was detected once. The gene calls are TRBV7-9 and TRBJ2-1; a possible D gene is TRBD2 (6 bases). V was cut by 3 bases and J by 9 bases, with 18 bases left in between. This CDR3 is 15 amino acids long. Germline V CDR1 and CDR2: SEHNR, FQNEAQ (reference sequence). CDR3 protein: CASSLSTPGSGEQFF. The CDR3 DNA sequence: TGTGCCAGCAGCTTGAGCACTCCCGGGAGCGGTGAGCAGTTCTTC.

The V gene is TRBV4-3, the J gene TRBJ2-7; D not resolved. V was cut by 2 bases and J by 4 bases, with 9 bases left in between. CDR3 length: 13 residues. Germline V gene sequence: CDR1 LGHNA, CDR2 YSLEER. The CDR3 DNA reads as TGCGCCAGCAGCCAATTTGCAGAGTACGAGCAGTACTTC. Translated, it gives CASSQFAEYEQYF.

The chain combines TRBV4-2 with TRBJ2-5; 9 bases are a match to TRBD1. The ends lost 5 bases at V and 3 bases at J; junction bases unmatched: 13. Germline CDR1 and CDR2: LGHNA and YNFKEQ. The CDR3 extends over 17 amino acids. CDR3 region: CASSLVTLTGGEETQYF. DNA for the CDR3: TGTGCCAGCAGCTTAGTAACGTTGACAGGGGGGGAAGAGACCCAGTACTTC.

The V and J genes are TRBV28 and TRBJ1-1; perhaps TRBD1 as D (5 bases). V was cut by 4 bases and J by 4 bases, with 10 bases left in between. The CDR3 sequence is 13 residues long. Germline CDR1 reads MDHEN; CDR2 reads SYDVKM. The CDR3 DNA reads TGTGCCAGCAGTTCTTGGGGGGGCACTGAAGCTTTCTTT. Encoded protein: CASSSWGGTEAFF.

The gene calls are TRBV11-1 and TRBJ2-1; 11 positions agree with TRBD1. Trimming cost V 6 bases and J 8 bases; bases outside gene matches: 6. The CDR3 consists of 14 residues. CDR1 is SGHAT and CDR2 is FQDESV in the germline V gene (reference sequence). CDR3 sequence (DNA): TGTGCCAGCAGGGTGGACAGGGGGCTTGATGAGCAGTTCTTC. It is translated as CASRVDRGLDEQFF.

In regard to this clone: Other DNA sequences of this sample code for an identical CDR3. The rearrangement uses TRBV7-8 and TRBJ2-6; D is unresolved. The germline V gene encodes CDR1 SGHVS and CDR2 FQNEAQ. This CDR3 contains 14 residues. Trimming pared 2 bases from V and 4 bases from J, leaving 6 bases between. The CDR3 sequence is CASSLSPGANVLTF. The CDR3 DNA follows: TGTGCCAGCAGCTTAAGCCCAGGGGCCAACGTCCTGACTTTC.

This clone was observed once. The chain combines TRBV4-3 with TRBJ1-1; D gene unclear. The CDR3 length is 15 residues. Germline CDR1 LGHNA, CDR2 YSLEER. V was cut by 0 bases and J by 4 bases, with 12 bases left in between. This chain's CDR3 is CASSQEEQTFTEAFF. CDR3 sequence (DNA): TGCGCCAGCAGCCAAGAAGAACAGACCTTCACTGAAGCTTTCTTT.

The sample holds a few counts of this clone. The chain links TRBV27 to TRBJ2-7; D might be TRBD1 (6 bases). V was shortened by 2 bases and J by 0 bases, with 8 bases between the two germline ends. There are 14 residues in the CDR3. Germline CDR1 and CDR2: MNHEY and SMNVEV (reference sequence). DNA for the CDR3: TGTGCCAGCAGTTTAGACAGGCTCTCCTACGAGCAGTACTTC. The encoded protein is CASSLDRLSYEQYF.

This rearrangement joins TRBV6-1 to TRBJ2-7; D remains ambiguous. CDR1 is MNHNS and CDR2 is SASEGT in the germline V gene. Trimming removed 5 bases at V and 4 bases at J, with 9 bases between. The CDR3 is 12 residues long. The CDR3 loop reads CASSPTDYEQYF. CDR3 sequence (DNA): TGTGCCAGCAGTCCGACTGATTACGAGCAGTACTTC.

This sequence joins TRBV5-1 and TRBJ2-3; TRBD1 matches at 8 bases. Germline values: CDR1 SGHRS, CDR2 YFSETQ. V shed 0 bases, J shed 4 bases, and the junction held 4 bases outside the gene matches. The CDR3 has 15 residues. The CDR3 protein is CASSLDQGASDTQYF. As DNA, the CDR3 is TGCGCCAGCAGCTTGGACCAGGGGGCGTCAGATACGCAGTATTTT. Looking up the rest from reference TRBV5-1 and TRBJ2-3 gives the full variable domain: KAGVTQTPRYLIKTRGQQVTLSCSPISGHRSVSWYQQTPGQGLQFLFEYFSETQRNKGNFPGRFSGRQFSNSRSEMNVSTLELGDSALYLCASSLDQGASDTQYFGPGTRLTVL.

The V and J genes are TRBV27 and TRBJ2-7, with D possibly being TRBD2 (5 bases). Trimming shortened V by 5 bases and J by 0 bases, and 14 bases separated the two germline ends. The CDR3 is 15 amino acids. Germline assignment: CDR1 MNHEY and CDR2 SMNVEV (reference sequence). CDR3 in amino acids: CASSGRGLSSYEQYF. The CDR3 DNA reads TGTGCCAGCAGTGGACGCGGGTTGAGCTCCTACGAGCAGTACTTC.

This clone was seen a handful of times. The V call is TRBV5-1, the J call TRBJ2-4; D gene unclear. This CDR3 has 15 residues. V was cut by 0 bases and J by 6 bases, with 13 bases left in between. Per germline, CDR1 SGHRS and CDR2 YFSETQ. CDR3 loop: CASSLEPSGSNIQYF. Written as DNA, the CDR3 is TGCGCCAGCAGCTTGGAACCTTCGGGCTCAAACATTCAGTACTTC.

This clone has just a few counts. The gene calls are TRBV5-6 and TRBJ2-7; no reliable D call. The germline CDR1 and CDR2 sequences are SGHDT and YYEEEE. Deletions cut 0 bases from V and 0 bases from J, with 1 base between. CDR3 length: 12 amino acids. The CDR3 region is CASSLASYEQYF. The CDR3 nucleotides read TGTGCCAGCAGCTTGGCCTCCTACGAGCAGTACTTC.

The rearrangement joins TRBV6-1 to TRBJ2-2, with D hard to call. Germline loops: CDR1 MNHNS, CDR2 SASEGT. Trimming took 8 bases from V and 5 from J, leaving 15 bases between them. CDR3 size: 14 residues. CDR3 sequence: CASFVTLGTGELFF. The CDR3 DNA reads TGTGCCAGCTTTGTGACCTTGGGTACCGGGGAGCTGTTTTTT.

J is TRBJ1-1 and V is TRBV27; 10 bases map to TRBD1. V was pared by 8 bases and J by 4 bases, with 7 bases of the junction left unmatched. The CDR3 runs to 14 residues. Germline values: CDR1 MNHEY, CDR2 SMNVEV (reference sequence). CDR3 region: CASYTRTGGTEAFF. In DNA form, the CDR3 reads TGTGCCAGCTACACCAGGACAGGGGGCACTGAAGCTTTCTTT.

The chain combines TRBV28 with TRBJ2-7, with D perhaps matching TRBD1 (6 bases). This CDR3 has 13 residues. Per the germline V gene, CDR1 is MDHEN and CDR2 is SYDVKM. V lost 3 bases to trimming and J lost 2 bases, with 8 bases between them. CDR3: CASSFRGTYEQYF. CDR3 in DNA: TGTGCCAGCAGTTTCAGGGGCACCTACGAGCAGTACTTC.

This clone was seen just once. CDR3 region: CASSLEGTGYNEQFF. The CDR3 nucleotides read TGTGCCAGCAGCTTAGAAGGGACAGGCTACAATGAGCAGTTCTTC. This rearrangement joins TRBV27 to TRBJ2-1, with 8 bases that match TRBD1. Per the germline V gene, CDR1 is MNHEY and CDR2 is SMNVEV (reference sequence). There are 15 residues in the CDR3. V trimming: 6 bases; J trimming: 3 bases; junction bases outside the gene matches: 7.

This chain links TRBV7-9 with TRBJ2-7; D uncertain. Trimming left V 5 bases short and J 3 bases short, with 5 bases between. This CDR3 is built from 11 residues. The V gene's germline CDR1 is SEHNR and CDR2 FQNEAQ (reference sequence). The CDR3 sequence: CASSLLYEQYF. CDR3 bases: TGTGCCAGCAGCCTACTCTACGAGCAGTACTTC.

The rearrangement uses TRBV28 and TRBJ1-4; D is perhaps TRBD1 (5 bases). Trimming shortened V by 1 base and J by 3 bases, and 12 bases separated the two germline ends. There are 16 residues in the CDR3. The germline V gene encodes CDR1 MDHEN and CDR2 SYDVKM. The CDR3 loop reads CASSLSSEGANEKLFF. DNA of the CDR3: TGTGCCAGCAGTTTATCGTCCGAAGGGGCTAATGAAAAACTGTTTTTT.

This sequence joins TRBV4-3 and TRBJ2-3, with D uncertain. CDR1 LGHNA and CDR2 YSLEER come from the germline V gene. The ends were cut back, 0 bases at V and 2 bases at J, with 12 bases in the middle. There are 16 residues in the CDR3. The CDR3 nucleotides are TGCGCCAGCAGCCAAGAGGGCAGGCCCTACACAGATACGCAGTATTTT. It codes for CASSQEGRPYTDTQYF.

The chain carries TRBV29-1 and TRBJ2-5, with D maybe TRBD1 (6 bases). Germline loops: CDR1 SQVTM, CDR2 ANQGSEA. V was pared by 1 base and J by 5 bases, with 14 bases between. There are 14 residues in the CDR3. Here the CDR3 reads CSVEGRGYLETQYF. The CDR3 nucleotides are TGCAGCGTTGAAGGCAGGGGCTACTTGGAGACCCAGTACTTC.

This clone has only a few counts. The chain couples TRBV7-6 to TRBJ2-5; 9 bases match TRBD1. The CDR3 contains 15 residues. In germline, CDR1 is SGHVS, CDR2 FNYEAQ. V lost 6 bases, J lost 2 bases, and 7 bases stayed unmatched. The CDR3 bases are TGTGCCAGCAGACCCGGGACAGGGTGGCAAGAGACCCAGTACTTC. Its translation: CASRPGTGWQETQYF.

The CDR3 here is CASSQDLGASGANVLTF. DNA for the CDR3: TGCGCCAGCAGCCAAGATCTAGGGGCCTCTGGGGCCAACGTCCTGACTTTC. This chain uses TRBV4-3 with TRBJ2-6; D may be TRBD1 (5 bases). The CDR3 totals 17 residues. Per germline, CDR1 LGHNA and CDR2 YSLEER. With 0 bases removed from V and 0 bases from J, the gap between germline ends came to 9 bases.

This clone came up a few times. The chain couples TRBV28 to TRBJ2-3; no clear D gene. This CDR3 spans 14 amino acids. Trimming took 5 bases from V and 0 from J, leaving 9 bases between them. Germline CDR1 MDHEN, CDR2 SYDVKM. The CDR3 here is CASSPVVSTDTQYF. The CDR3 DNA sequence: TGTGCCAGCAGTCCGGTAGTAAGCACAGATACGCAGTATTTT.

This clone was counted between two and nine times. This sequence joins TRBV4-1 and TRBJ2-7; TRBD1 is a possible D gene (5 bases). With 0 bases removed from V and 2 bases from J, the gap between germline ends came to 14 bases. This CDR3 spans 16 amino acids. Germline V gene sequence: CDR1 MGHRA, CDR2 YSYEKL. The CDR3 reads CASSQDPAGMTYEQYF. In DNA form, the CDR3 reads TGCGCCAGCAGCCAAGATCCCGCAGGGATGACCTACGAGCAGTACTTC.